The T cell receptor (beta chain) under discussion was sequenced for a study of blood T cells in healthy people across ages (dated by TCRdb to between 2014 and 2016). Study-wide context: In model experiments, roughly one uniquely barcoded TCR beta cDNA molecule per two T cells was captured by template switching. Using deep sequencing normalized with unique cDNA molecular identifiers, the study measured how TCR beta repertoire diversity changes with age. Donors were grouped into four age groups: young (average about 15 years), middle-aged (roughly 38), aged (around 60) and long-lived (approximately 78). For two donors (one aged 18 to 30 and one aged 80 or older), the study analyzed two additional independent replicas of 1 million unique cDNA reads from the same blood draw. What the authors observed across the whole study: Since profiling was done on bulk unsorted PBMCs, naive and antigen-experienced compartments could not be conclusively compared. A strong correlation was found between observed TCR beta diversity and the percentage of naive T cells measured by flow cytometry. Observed TCR beta diversity per million T cells fell roughly linearly with age, and a significant reduction was already apparent by age approximately 41. The CMV infection status of donors was not known, potentially confounding age-related changes in expanded clonotypes. Compared with the aged group, more naive CD4+ T cells, fewer expanded clones and increased TCR diversity were shown by the long-lived group, suggesting age selection. Estimates of total diversity based on one million sequenced T cells were considered lower bounds and underestimates.

Receptor amplification or capture employed 5' RACE. Sequencer: Illumina HiSeq 2500. A second roughly 6 to 12 cycle PCR used a sample-barcoded 5' primer and a J-beta primer mix. A template-switch 5' adaptor carrying 12 random nucleotides introduced a unique molecular identifier onto each TCR beta cDNA molecule. Each sample yielded at least 2.5 million CDR3-containing paired-end reads. First-strand cDNA was synthesized from all RNA with the Mint cDNA synthesis kit, primed by a TRBC-specific oligonucleotide. Following uracil-DNA glycosylase treatment, a first 18-cycle PCR with universal primers M1SS and BC2_uni_R was performed on all cDNA. The paper's data handling went like this. Normalization of each sample was performed by random selection of 1 million high-quality reads, each carrying a distinct molecular identifier. Reads sharing molecular identifiers were discarded rather than binned into consensus sequences. MiTCR, with a Q25 quality threshold and the strictest error-elimination algorithm, was used for CDR3 identification, clonotype clustering and error correction. Lower-bound total TCR beta diversity was estimated with a nonparametric unseen species model using Euler transformation. The public reads were reanalyzed by TCRdb: fastp trimming at Q25, MiXCR alignment, in-frame beta chains only. Under each unique CDR3 protein, matching rows form one entry showing the most common genes and DNA. It is TCRdb's table, rather than the study itself, that gives the V and J calls and clone size. The sample profile shows about 930,000 distinct CDR3 sequences; almost 30% of them were found once. More than 8.5% of the sample lies in the top ten.

From the cysteine through the phenylalanine, the CDR3 covers 16 amino acids. Here the CDR3 DNA is all that survives: 48 bases in frame from base 1. Trimming costs V 4 bases and J 4 bases, and their ends lie 19 bases apart. In the germline V gene (reference sequence), CDR1 corresponds to SEHNR and CDR2 to FQNEAQ. Donors were a few dozen systemically healthy Caucasian individuals from Russia aged roughly 6 to 95 years. Each donor gave roughly 11 milliliters of peripheral blood, drawn into EDTA-treated Vacutainer tubes. Ficoll-Paque density-gradient centrifugation was used to isolate PBMCs, with at least 7 million per sample. Trizol reagent was used to extract total RNA from PBMCs, with at least 6 micrograms per sample. For every donor, flow cytometry on a PBMC aliquot measured the percentage of naive CD45RAhigh/CD27high T cells. To note about this clonotype: Its recognized antigen is unknown. Per-base quality was not reported, and no clone a single base away is much larger than it.

This sample was also put to use in a study of T cells of mothers and their children. The second investigation adds: Nine systemically healthy Caucasian individuals, comprising three mothers and their six children, were included as donors. cDNA synthesis consumed the entire amount of extracted RNA, loaded at approximately 1.4 ug RNA in each 15 ul reaction. In the second PCR, the M1S primer added sample barcodes and 2-4 random nucleotides. Over 8 million TCR beta CDR3 reads were obtained for each mother, and around 3 million reads were obtained for each child. Thymic selection shapes the output of TCR recombination in a similar way in related and unrelated pairs, and inherited differences have a minor effect. Normalized repertoire overlap was always found to be slightly, but never significantly, higher in related mother-child pairs than in unrelated mother-child pairs. Persistent microchimeric T cell clones were not detected, at a sensitivity of 85 to 100 clones per million clonotypes. The study used deep NGS to compare TCR beta repertoires of mothers and children, seeking features distinguishing related mother-child pairs from unrelated individuals. Mothers averaged approximately 41 +/- 4 years of age and children averaged about 10 +/- 4 years. After adapters were ligated using NEBNext reagents, the libraries underwent 100+100 nt paired-end sequencing on an Illumina HiSeq 2000. To prevent cross-contamination, the mother and child libraries were prepared one month apart and sequenced in separate runs. Each donor had between 500,000 and 2,000,000 distinct TCR beta clonotypes identified. Naive TCR beta clonotypes were estimated from low-frequency clonotypes matched to each donor's FACS-determined naive share, without sorting.

The sequence links TRBV7-9 to TRBJ1-2, with TRBD1 as a weak D call on 6 bases. This sequence was found in a woman in her thirties or forties in good health. Sequencing used blood. The DNA sequence reads TGTGCCAGCAGCTCTTTACAGGGCGAAGTGGGCTATGGCTACACCTTC. It encodes CASSSLQGEVGYGYTF.